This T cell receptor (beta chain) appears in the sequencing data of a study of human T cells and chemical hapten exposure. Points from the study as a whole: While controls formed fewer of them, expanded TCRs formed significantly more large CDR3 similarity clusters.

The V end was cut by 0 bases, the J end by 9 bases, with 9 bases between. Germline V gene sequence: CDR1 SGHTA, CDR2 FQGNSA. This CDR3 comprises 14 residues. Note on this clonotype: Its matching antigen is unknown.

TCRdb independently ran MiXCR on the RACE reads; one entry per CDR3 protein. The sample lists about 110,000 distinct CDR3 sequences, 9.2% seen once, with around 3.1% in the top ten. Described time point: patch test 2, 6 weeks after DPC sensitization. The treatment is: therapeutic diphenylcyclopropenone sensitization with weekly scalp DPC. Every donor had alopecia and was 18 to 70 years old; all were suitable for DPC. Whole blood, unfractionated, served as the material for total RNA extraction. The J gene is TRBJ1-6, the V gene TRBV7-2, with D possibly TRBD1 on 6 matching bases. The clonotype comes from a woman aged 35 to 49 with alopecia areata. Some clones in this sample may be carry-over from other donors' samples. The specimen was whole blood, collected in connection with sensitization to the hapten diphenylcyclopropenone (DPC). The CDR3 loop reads CASSLAYRASPLHF. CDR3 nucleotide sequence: TGTGCCAGCAGCTTAGCATACAGGGCTTCACCCCTCCACTTT.